Below, 25 T cell receptor beta chains from the same sample are listed, as sequenced in a study of T cells in Graves' hyperthyroidism and ophthalmopathy. The CDR3 regions of TCR beta were amplified from RNA transcripts. With the HTBI primer set, the TCR CDR3 went through a first round of RT-PCR. Using its own MiXCR run on the multiplex PCR reads, TCRdb lists one record per CDR3 protein. The data show hundreds of thousands of distinct CDR3 sequences, with more than 11% seen just once and more than 5% held by the top ten. Sample: blood. The receptors were gathered from a woman aged 30 to 39 with Graves' hyperthyroidism that later progressed to Graves' ophthalmopathy.

This clonotype was seen a handful of times. This chain links TRBV4-1 with TRBJ1-2; D ambiguous. V was cut by 6 bases and J by 3 bases, with 17 bases left in between. The germline gives CDR1 MGHRA, CDR2 YSYEKL. The CDR3 has 15 amino acids. CDR3 in DNA: TGCGCCAGCAGTCAACCCCCAACTTCCTACTATGGCTACACCTTC. Translation gives CASSQPPTSYYGYTF.

The table lists this clonotype with many counts. The chain links TRBV27 to TRBJ1-1; D not certain. V was clipped by 0 bases and J by 6 bases, with 11 bases between them. CDR3 length: 14 residues. CDR1 is MNHEY, CDR2 SMNVEV, per germline (reference sequence). CDR3 sequence: CASSLSSPTSEAFF. The CDR3 DNA is TGTGCCAGCAGTTTATCGAGTCCCACCTCTGAAGCTTTCTTT.

This clonotype was seen repeatedly, ten times or more. The chain is built from TRBV29-1 and TRBJ1-2; 8 bases match TRBD1. Trimming took 8 bases from V and 5 from J; bases not matched to a gene: 13. Germline lookup yields CDR1 SQVTM and CDR2 ANQGSEA. CDR3 length equals 14 residues. Written as DNA, the CDR3 is TGCAGCTCCTATGCTCCGGGACAGGTGTATGGCTACACCTTC. Amino acid sequence: CSSYAPGQVYGYTF.

This clonotype was picked up many times. This sequence joins TRBV5-8 and TRBJ1-4; 7 bases agree with TRBD1. Per the germline V gene, CDR1 is SGHTS and CDR2 is YDEGEE. The CDR3 loop spans 15 amino acids. J gave up 4 bases and V 3 bases, and 6 bases lay outside the gene matches. The CDR3 protein is CASSSNRGINEKLFF. The CDR3 nucleotides read TGTGCCAGCAGCTCTAACAGGGGCATTAATGAAAAACTGTTTTTT.

The chain recombines TRBV19 with TRBJ1-6; D possibly corresponds to TRBD1 (6 bases). Germline-derived CDR1 and CDR2 are LNHDA and SQIVND (reference sequence). The CDR3 is 17 residues long. Trimming took 1 base from V and 4 from J, leaving 14 bases between them. The chain's CDR3 is CASSIVSGGGYNSPLHF. Here the CDR3 DNA reads TGTGCCAGTAGTATAGTCTCGGGGGGCGGTTATAATTCACCCCTCCACTTT.

The chain has TRBV19 and TRBJ1-5; tentatively, D is TRBD1 (5 bases). Germline values: CDR1 LNHDA, CDR2 SQIVND (reference sequence). With 3 bases removed from V and 3 bases from J, the gap between germline ends came to 15 bases. The CDR3 has 16 residues. The DNA of the CDR3 is TGTGCCAGTAGTATGCGGGTTCGGGGACCCAATCAGCCCCAGCATTTT. This sequence encodes CASSMRVRGPNQPQHF.

The chain couples TRBV10-2 to TRBJ2-1, with D perhaps matching TRBD2 (6 bases). The germline gives CDR1 WSHSY, CDR2 SAAADI. Trimming stripped 6 bases from V and 3 bases from J, with 18 bases between. CDR3 size: 16 residues. The CDR3 loop is CASRHSGSIRYNEQFF. The CDR3 nucleotides read TGCGCCAGCAGACATAGCGGAAGTATCCGCTACAATGAGCAGTTCTTC.

This clonotype was seen more than once but under ten times. V gene TRBV27 combines with J gene TRBJ2-7; D call uncertain. V dropped 5 bases and J dropped 0 bases, with 17 bases sitting between them. Germline values: CDR1 MNHEY, CDR2 SMNVEV (reference sequence). The CDR3 is 16 residues long. This chain's CDR3 is CASSQTVKGISYEQYF. The CDR3 DNA reads TGTGCCAGCAGTCAAACAGTTAAAGGTATCTCCTACGAGCAGTACTTC.

Only a few counts were recorded for this clonotype. The V and J genes are TRBV6-1 and TRBJ2-1; 7 bases map to TRBD2. The CDR3 extends over 12 amino acids. The V segment lost 11 bases and the J segment 8 bases; nucleotides outside the gene matches: 9. Germline lookup yields CDR1 MNHNS and CDR2 SASEGT. This CDR3 reads CASSGGNDEQFF. CDR3 in DNA: TGTGCCTCGTCGGGGGGTAATGATGAGCAGTTCTTC.

The sample holds a few counts of this clonotype. J is TRBJ1-1 and V is TRBV5-6; D unclear. V shed 3 bases and J shed 0 bases, with 12 bases lying between them. CDR3 length: 15 amino acids. Germline V CDR1 and CDR2: SGHDT, YYEEEE. DNA of the CDR3: TGTGCCAGCAGCTCCTCCGGTGGCATGAACACTGAAGCTTTCTTT. Its protein product is CASSSSGGMNTEAFF.

This clonotype was picked up many times. This rearrangement joins TRBV27 to TRBJ2-7; 8 nucleotides match TRBD1. This CDR3 has 15 amino acids. The germline V gene encodes CDR1 MNHEY and CDR2 SMNVEV (reference sequence). The V segment lost 5 bases and the J segment 4 bases; nucleotides outside the gene matches: 10. The CDR3 loop is CASSPRTGRQYEQYF. In DNA form, the CDR3 reads TGTGCCAGCAGTCCCCGGACAGGGAGGCAATACGAGCAGTACTTC.

This clonotype has at least ten counts. The chain combines TRBV20-1 with TRBJ1-2; TRBD1 is a possible D gene (6 bases). CDR1 is DFQATT, CDR2 SNEGSKA, per germline (reference sequence). The V end was cut by 6 bases, the J end by 4 bases, with 15 bases between. The CDR3 consists of 13 residues. The CDR3 sequence: CSAARTAFYGYTF. Written as DNA, the CDR3 is TGCAGTGCGGCGAGGACAGCCTTCTATGGCTACACCTTC.

With regard to this clonotype: Germline is not matched at one junction end, which may reflect a read error. V and J are TRBV7-7 and TRBJ1-2, with TRBD1 as a possible D gene (5 bases). Looked up from germline, CDR1 is SSHAT and CDR2 is FNYEAQ (reference sequence). The CDR3 contains 15 residues. The CDR3 protein is CASSLGGVRNYGYTF. CDR3 DNA sequence: TGTGCTAGCAGCTTAGGAGGGGTACGCAACTATGGCTACACCTTC.

This clonotype was detected ten times or more. The chain joins TRBV10-3 to TRBJ2-7, with D possibly matching TRBD1 (6 bases). Looked up from germline, CDR1 is ENHRY and CDR2 is SYGVKD. V was clipped by 8 bases and J by 0 bases, with 8 bases between them. This CDR3 contains 12 residues. DNA of the CDR3: TGTGCCATCGGACAGACCTCCTACGAGCAGTACTTC. It yields the protein CAIGQTSYEQYF.

This clonotype was seen many times. The J gene is TRBJ1-6, the V gene TRBV10-3, with 9 bases lining up with TRBD1. J gave up 7 bases and V 4 bases, and 14 bases lay outside the gene matches. CDR3 size: 18 residues. The germline V gene has CDR1 ENHRY and CDR2 SYGVKD. The CDR3 here is CAISASPTQGAGNSPLHF. Here the CDR3 DNA reads TGTGCCATCAGTGCATCCCCCACACAGGGGGCCGGGAATTCACCCCTCCACTTT.

Many counts were recorded for this clonotype. CDR3 in DNA: TGTGCCAGCAGTTTGTCCCACCGCACCTACGAGCAGTACTTC. Its protein product is CASSLSHRTYEQYF. V usage is TRBV27 and J usage is TRBJ2-7, with unresolved D. The CDR3 loop spans 14 amino acids. Germline assignment: CDR1 MNHEY and CDR2 SMNVEV (reference sequence). V lost 3 bases and J 2 bases, leaving 11 bases between the germline ends.

This chain uses TRBV20-1 with TRBJ1-1; D possibly corresponds to TRBD1 (5 bases). Trimming took 0 bases from V and 5 from J, leaving 13 bases between them. The germline V gene encodes CDR1 DFQATT and CDR2 SNEGSKA (reference sequence). The CDR3 spans 14 residues. CDR3 nucleotide sequence: TGCAGTGCTAGAGATCCCCAGGGTGGGACTGAAGCTTTCTTT. Protein sequence: CSARDPQGGTEAFF.

Many counts were recorded for this clonotype. For the CDR3, the DNA is TGTGCCAGCAGCGTAGAGGGCAGCGTGAACACTGAAGCTTTCTTT. This gives the protein CASSVEGSVNTEAFF. The rearrangement links TRBV9 to TRBJ1-1; D unresolved. The V gene's germline CDR1 is SGDLS and CDR2 YYNGEE. Deletions cut 0 bases from V and 0 bases from J, with 9 bases between. This CDR3 contains 15 residues.

This clonotype was recorded many times. This chain joins TRBV11-2 and TRBJ2-2; D gene ambiguous. CDR3 length equals 14 residues. V lost 3 bases to trimming and J lost 7 bases, with 12 bases between them. The germline gives CDR1 SGHAT, CDR2 FQNNGV. The CDR3 DNA reads as TGTGCCAGCAGCTTTGATTTAGCCTTCGGGGAGCTGTTTTTT. It is translated as CASSFDLAFGELFF.

In this sample, this clonotype turned up many times. The chain joins TRBV10-3 to TRBJ2-1; 14 bases map to TRBD2. CDR3 size: 15 residues. V lost 10 bases and J lost 6; bases outside the gene matches: 8. From germline, CDR1 is ENHRY and CDR2 SYGVKD. The CDR3 nucleotides are TGTGCCACAGGCCGACTAGCGGGAGGGATCAATGAGCAGTTCTTC. Translation gives CATGRLAGGINEQFF.

This clonotype was detected a few times. This chain joins TRBV12-3 or TRBV12-4 and TRBJ1-2; D possibly corresponds to TRBD1 (6 bases). V lost 5 bases and J 7 bases, leaving 17 bases between the germline ends. The CDR3 has 14 amino acids. The CDR3 region is CASSGGRGPRGYTF. CDR3 in DNA: TGTGCCAGCAGTGGGGGTCGGGGGCCCCGTGGCTACACCTTC.

Only a few counts were recorded for this clonotype. This chain uses TRBV6-1 with TRBJ2-5; D might be TRBD1 (5 bases). CDR3 length: 14 residues. Germline V gene lookup returns CDR1 MNHNS and CDR2 SASEGT. Trimming took off 7 bases at V and 5 bases at J, with 17 bases between the two ends. The CDR3 DNA reads as TGTGCCAGCACCCCAACAAGGGGATTGGAGACCCAGTACTTC. The encoded protein is CASTPTRGLETQYF.

This rearrangement joins TRBV14 to TRBJ1-1; possible D gene TRBD1, 5 bases. V was cut by 4 bases and J by 8 bases, with 17 bases left in between. In germline, CDR1 is SGHDN, CDR2 FVKESK. The CDR3 is made up of 14 amino acids. The CDR3: CASSRLGEQPEAFF. DNA of the CDR3: TGTGCCAGCAGCCGGTTGGGGGAGCAACCCGAAGCTTTCTTT.

Regarding this clonotype: This may arise from a read error, as a much more abundant clone is one base away. The CDR3 end shows no conserved phenylalanine or tryptophan, and so a read error is likely. This rearrangement joins TRBV12-3 or TRBV12-4 to TRBJ2-1; a weak D match, TRBD2 (5 bases). Trimming removed 5 bases at V and 4 bases at J, with 18 bases between. This CDR3 has 16 amino acids. The chain's CDR3 is CASSPRSRELYNEQFL. The CDR3 bases are TGTGCCAGCAGTCCCCGGTCGAGGGAACTGTACAATGAGCAGTTCCTC.

This chain uses TRBV10-2 with TRBJ2-1, with 15 bases lining up with TRBD2. Germline V lookup: CDR1 WSHSY, CDR2 SAAADI. V lost 3 bases to trimming and J lost 5 bases; unmatched junction nucleotides: 8. This CDR3 comprises 18 residues. In DNA form, the CDR3 reads TGCGCCAGCAGTGATGTTTGGGGACTAGCGGGAGGAGACAATGAGCAGTTCTTC. Protein: CASSDVWGLAGGDNEQFF.